This T cell receptor beta chain was sequenced during a study of blood T cell repertoires in COVID-19. Study summary: Whether acute or convalescent, the COVID-19 samples came from the United States, Italy and Spain.

Sequenced by immunoSEQ multiplex PCR; TCRdb stores in-frame clones only, minus some. This table holds over 110,000 clones, around 90% found once. The V end was cut by 3 bases, the J end by 7 bases, with 16 bases between. The CDR3 extends over 15 amino acids. Germline CDR1 and CDR2: SGHRS and YFSETQ. The clonotype originates from a man in his 70s with acute or convalescent COVID-19. Sequenced: peripheral blood. The V and J genes are TRBV5-1 and TRBJ1-4, with D perhaps TRBD1 (5 bases). The DNA of the CDR3 is TGCGCCAGCAGCTGGATGGGGACTCCGGTTGAAAAACTGTTTTTT. It encodes CASSWMGTPVEKLFF.